Given below is one T cell receptor (beta chain) in context. These data are taken from a study of blood T cell repertoires in COVID-19. Clones were sequenced by immunoSEQ multiplex PCR, and TCRdb holds only the in-frame ones, with some missing. This table has about 310,000 clones, about 88% appearing once. The ends were cut back, 3 bases at V and 4 bases at J, with 16 bases in the middle. CDR3 length: 15 residues. Germline assignment: CDR1 SGDLS and CDR2 YYNGEE. The material sequenced was peripheral blood. The receptor was derived from a man between 65 and 85 years old with acute or convalescent COVID-19. The J gene is TRBJ1-1, the V gene TRBV9; D might be TRBD1 (6 bases). CDR3 coding DNA: TGTGCCAGCAGCGGATCGATGGGGGCCATCACTGAAGCTTTCTTT. The encoded protein is CASSGSMGAITEAFF.